Following are 26 T cell receptor beta chains from one sample sequenced in a study of T cell responses to AZD1222 COVID-19 vaccine. The protocol was immunoSEQ multiplex PCR, while the TCRdb copy is restricted to in-frame clones and leaves out a portion. The table has 95,000 to 150,000 clones, more than 80% seen once. Specimen: peripheral blood, collected 28 days after the second dose of the MenACWY control vaccine. The source of these receptors is an adult who received the MenACWY meningococcal vaccine as a control.

This chain uses TRBV5-5 with TRBJ2-7; a weak D match, TRBD1 (5 bases). Trimming left V 4 bases short and J 6 bases short, with 11 bases between. CDR3 length equals 12 residues. Germline V gives CDR1 SGHKS, CDR2 YYEKEE (reference sequence). The CDR3 reads CASSGQGPEQYF. The CDR3 bases are TGTGCCAGCAGCGGTCAGGGCCCCGAGCAGTACTTC. Supplemented by reference TRBV5-5 and TRBJ2-7, the full variable domain reads DAGVTQSPTHLIKTRGQQVTLRCSPISGHKSVSWYQQVLGQGPQFIFQYYEKEERGRGNFPDRFSARQFPNYSSELNVNALLLGDSALYLCASSGQGPEQYFGPGTRLTVT.

This clone was found once. The V and J genes are TRBV5-6 and TRBJ1-1; 10 bases are shared with TRBD1. The V segment lost 2 bases and the J segment 5 bases; nucleotides outside the gene matches: 12. Germline values: CDR1 SGHDT, CDR2 YYEEEE. There are 17 residues in the CDR3. CDR3 loop: CASSFLNPTGGGTEAFF. The CDR3 DNA reads as TGTGCCAGCAGCTTCTTGAACCCGACAGGGGGCGGAACTGAAGCTTTCTTT.

The chain is built from TRBV20-1 and TRBJ1-2; the D is unclear. This CDR3 has 13 amino acids. Trimming shortened V by 3 bases and J by 2 bases, and 10 bases separated the two germline ends. CDR1 is DFQATT, CDR2 SNEGSKA, per germline (reference sequence). CDR3 in amino acids: CSASTPENYGYTF. DNA for the CDR3: TGCAGTGCTAGTACACCGGAAAACTATGGCTACACCTTC.

J is TRBJ1-2 and V is TRBV7-9, with TRBD1 identical over 7 bases. The CDR3 extends over 14 amino acids. Germline lookup yields CDR1 SEHNR and CDR2 FQNEAQ (reference sequence). Trimming removed 2 bases from V and 9 bases from J; junction bases left unmatched: 9. The CDR3 DNA follows: TGTGCCAGCAGCTTACCTAGACAGGGTCATAGCTACACCTTC. This sequence encodes CASSLPRQGHSYTF.

This clone was seen once. The chain recombines TRBV7-3 with TRBJ1-4; D unclear. The CDR3 has 15 residues. The germline V and J ends were trimmed by 7 bases and 0 bases, with 12 bases remaining between them. Looked up from germline, CDR1 is SGHTA and CDR2 is FQGTGA. In DNA form, the CDR3 reads TGTGCCAGCAAGAGGACTGACTCAACTAATGAAAAACTGTTTTTT. Residues: CASKRTDSTNEKLFF. Based on the CDR3 plus reference TRBV7-3 and TRBJ1-4, the full variable domain is GAGVSQTPSNKVTEKGKYVELRCDPISGHTALYWYRQSLGQGPEFLIYFQGTGAADDSGLPNDRFFAVRPEGSVSTLKIQRTERGDSAVYLCASKRTDSTNEKLFFGSGTQLSVL.

This clone was seen once. This chain uses TRBV5-1 with TRBJ1-2; TRBD1 aligns across 9 bases. The germline V gene encodes CDR1 SGHRS and CDR2 YFSETQ. CDR3 length equals 16 residues. The trim removed 0 bases at V and 4 bases at J, leaving 7 bases unmatched. CDR3 nucleotides: TGCGCCAGCAGCTTGGGACAGGGGGACCCAAGCTATGGCTACACCTTC. Translating it yields CASSLGQGDPSYGYTF.

The rearrangement joins TRBV5-1 to TRBJ2-7; 10 bases match TRBD2. Germline loops: CDR1 SGHRS, CDR2 YFSETQ. With V trimmed by 4 bases and J by 2 bases, 6 bases remained unmatched. The CDR3 covers 15 residues. CDR3 DNA: TGCGCCAGCAGCAAAGGACTAGCGGTTGCCTACGAGCAGTACTTC. It is translated as CASSKGLAVAYEQYF.

This rearrangement joins TRBV2 to TRBJ1-2; no definite D call. This CDR3 comprises 15 residues. The V end was cut by 5 bases, the J end by 1 base, with 14 bases between. The germline gives CDR1 SNHLY, CDR2 FYNNEI. CDR3 residues: CASSRDIALNYGYTF. In DNA, the CDR3 is TGTGCCAGCAGTCGGGATATCGCCCTTAACTATGGCTACACCTTC.

This rearrangement joins TRBV30 to TRBJ1-2, with D maybe TRBD1 (5 bases). The CDR3 is made up of 16 amino acids. CDR1 is GTSNPN, CDR2 SVGIG, per germline (reference sequence). The germline V and J ends were trimmed by 0 bases and 6 bases, with 20 bases remaining between them. DNA of the CDR3: TGTGCCTGGAGTGTACGGCGGCGTCAGGGAATAAATGGCTACACCTTC. Translated, it gives CAWSVRRRQGINGYTF.

This chain links TRBV10-3 with TRBJ1-2; D possibly corresponds to TRBD1 (6 bases). The CDR3 has 13 residues. Germline CDR1 ENHRY, CDR2 SYGVKD. V lost 6 bases and J lost 2, with 10 bases in between. In DNA, the CDR3 is TGTGCCATCAGGGGGGCAGGGAACTATGGCTACACCTTC. It is translated as CAIRGAGNYGYTF.

V and J are TRBV7-2 and TRBJ1-2; D is ambiguous. CDR1 is SGHTA and CDR2 is FQGNSA in the germline V gene. This CDR3 has 14 amino acids. Between the trimmed V and J ends, which lost 2 bases and 5 bases, there was a span of 12 bases. CDR3: CASSLPSIKYGYTF. As DNA, the CDR3 is TGTGCCAGCAGCTTACCTAGCATTAAATATGGCTACACCTTC.

The gene calls are TRBV27 and TRBJ2-5; TRBD1 aligns across 12 bases. CDR1 and CDR2 (germline): MNHEY, SMNVEV (reference sequence). The V and J ends lost 5 bases and 5 bases, in that order; junction bases with no gene match: 18. CDR3 length equals 19 residues. CDR3 in amino acids: CASSQAPGQGAQLVETQYF. CDR3 nucleotide sequence: TGTGCCAGCAGTCAGGCCCCGGGACAGGGGGCGCAGTTAGTTGAGACCCAGTACTTC.

The rearrangement links TRBV3-1 (or the pseudogene TRBV3-2) to TRBJ2-3; TRBD2 agrees at 10 bases. Germline assignment: CDR1 LGHDT and CDR2 YNNKEL (reference sequence). With V trimmed by 1 base and J by 1 base, 2 bases remained unmatched. This CDR3 is built from 16 residues. CDR3 amino acids: CASSQAAGGGTDTQYF. The DNA for the CDR3 is TGTGCCAGCAGCCAAGCAGCGGGAGGGGGCACAGATACGCAGTATTTT.

This chain uses TRBV10-3 with TRBJ1-2; TRBD1 agrees at 9 bases. Looked up from germline, CDR1 is ENHRY and CDR2 is SYGVKD. J lost 6 bases, V lost 5 bases, and 10 bases had no gene match. The CDR3 has 15 residues. As DNA, the CDR3 is TGTGCCATCAGTCGGGACAGGGATCCGGGGAATGGCTACACCTTC. Translating it yields CAISRDRDPGNGYTF.

The chain carries TRBV27 and TRBJ1-1; D may be TRBD1 (6 bases). This CDR3 has 17 amino acids. Germline loops: CDR1 MNHEY, CDR2 SMNVEV (reference sequence). V was cut by 2 bases and J by 4 bases, with 20 bases left in between. As DNA, the CDR3 is TGTGCCAGCAGTTTAGATGGATGGGGGGGCGGAGGCACTGAAGCTTTCTTT. Translation: CASSLDGWGGGGTEAFF.

This chain links TRBV5-4 with TRBJ2-2; possible D gene TRBD1, 5 bases. Trimming cost V 1 base and J 0 bases, with 7 bases left between them. Germline V gene sequence: CDR1 SGHNT, CDR2 YYREEE (reference sequence). This CDR3 comprises 15 residues. The CDR3 reads CASSLTGTNTGELFF. As DNA, the CDR3 is TGTGCCAGCAGCTTGACAGGAACGAACACCGGGGAGCTGTTTTTT.

The V gene is TRBV19, the J gene TRBJ2-7; no reliable D call. There are 13 residues in the CDR3. CDR1 and CDR2 from the germline V gene are LNHDA and SQIVND (reference sequence). The V gene lost 9 bases and the J gene lost 4 bases, with 16 bases spanning the gap. The CDR3 here is CASSTILGYEQYF. CDR3 sequence (DNA): TGTGCCAGCTCCACTATTTTGGGTTACGAGCAGTACTTC. Supplemented by reference TRBV19 and TRBJ2-7, the full variable domain reads DGGITQSPKYLFRKEGQNVTLSCEQNLNHDAMYWYRQDPGQGLRLIYYSQIVNDFQKGDIAEGYSVSREKKESFPLTVTSAQKNPTAFYLCASSTILGYEQYFGPGTRLTVT.

This chain links TRBV5-1 with TRBJ1-1; 7 bases are shared with TRBD1. CDR3 size: 14 residues. With 4 bases clipped from V and 2 bases from J, the junction kept 5 bases outside the gene matches. Germline lookup yields CDR1 SGHRS and CDR2 YFSETQ. The CDR3 is CASSARQGNTEAFF. CDR3 DNA sequence: TGCGCCAGCAGCGCCAGACAGGGTAACACTGAAGCTTTCTTT. The full variable domain, its missing parts supplied by reference TRBV5-1 and TRBJ1-1, is KAGVTQTPRYLIKTRGQQVTLSCSPISGHRSVSWYQQTPGQGLQFLFEYFSETQRNKGNFPGRFSGRQFSNSRSEMNVSTLELGDSALYLCASSARQGNTEAFFGQGTRLTVV.

The chain is built from TRBV7-9 and TRBJ1-2, with 8 bases aligning to TRBD1. V shed 5 bases and J 5 bases; nucleotides not matched to a gene: 7. CDR3 length equals 14 residues. Germline CDR1 SEHNR, CDR2 FQNEAQ (reference sequence). The CDR3 loop reads CASSAGGAGYGYTF. The CDR3 nucleotides are TGTGCCAGCAGCGCAGGGGGCGCAGGGTATGGCTACACCTTC.

This clone appeared once. The V and J genes are TRBV3-1 (or the pseudogene TRBV3-2) and TRBJ2-3, with D tentatively TRBD2 (5 bases). This CDR3 is 15 amino acids long. V shed 1 base and J shed 2 bases, with 10 bases lying between them. Germline-derived CDR1 and CDR2 are LGHDT and YNNKEL (reference sequence). The CDR3 sequence: CASSQVGVDTDTQYF. The CDR3 DNA sequence: TGTGCCAGCAGCCAAGTGGGAGTGGACACAGATACGCAGTATTTT.

The chain recombines TRBV18 with TRBJ1-6; D uncertain. There are 17 residues in the CDR3. Trimming took 3 bases from V and 7 from J, leaving 19 bases between them. Germline V CDR1 and CDR2: KGHSH, LQKENI. The CDR3 sequence is CASSPVLQRLSNSPLHF. The CDR3 nucleotides read TGTGCCAGCTCACCGGTTTTACAGCGTCTATCAAATTCACCCCTCCACTTT.

This rearrangement joins TRBV2 to TRBJ2-5; D uncertain. The CDR3 contains 14 residues. The V end was cut by 3 bases, the J end by 2 bases, with 10 bases between. Per germline, CDR1 SNHLY and CDR2 FYNNEI. The CDR3 spells CASSDDRTQETQYF. CDR3 bases: TGTGCCAGCAGTGATGATAGGACGCAAGAGACCCAGTACTTC.

The V call is TRBV6-5, the J call TRBJ1-2; D is unresolved. The V end lost 6 bases, the J end lost 0 bases, and 11 bases lay between the germline ends. Per the germline V gene, CDR1 is MNHEY and CDR2 is SVGAGI. This CDR3 contains 14 residues. CDR3 in amino acids: CASSYSDANYGYTF. CDR3 nucleotides: TGTGCCAGCAGCTACAGCGACGCTAACTATGGCTACACCTTC.

Written as DNA, the CDR3 is TGTGCCAGCAATCCAGGGACGGCACTTTTGCCCCAGCATTTT. Protein product: CASNPGTALLPQHF. The chain has TRBV28 and TRBJ1-5; D possibly corresponds to TRBD1 (5 bases). V was trimmed by 7 bases and J by 9 bases, leaving 19 bases between them. The CDR3 is made up of 14 amino acids. From germline, CDR1 is MDHEN and CDR2 SYDVKM.

V usage is TRBV5-5 and J usage is TRBJ1-2; weak D call: TRBD1 (6 bases). Trimming took off 4 bases at V and 5 bases at J, with 21 bases between the two ends. Germline V gene sequence: CDR1 SGHKS, CDR2 YYEKEE (reference sequence). The CDR3 loop spans 16 amino acids. The CDR3 nucleotides read TGTGCCAGCAGCCCAGGATCGGGGGCAGCGGAATATGGCTACACCTTC. Encoded protein: CASSPGSGAAEYGYTF.

The gene calls are TRBV18 and TRBJ1-1; TRBD1 is a possible D gene (6 bases). The V and J ends lost 1 base and 5 bases respectively, with 14 bases between them. The CDR3 spans 15 residues. Germline assignment: CDR1 KGHSH and CDR2 LQKENI. CDR3 residues: CASSPQGVGWTEAFF. The CDR3 DNA follows: TGTGCCAGCTCACCACAGGGGGTGGGTTGGACTGAAGCTTTCTTT.